Below are 27 T cell receptor beta chains sequenced from a single sample in a study of cytomegalovirus exposure and HLA in healthy donors. The PCR made use of 60 Vbeta and 13 Jbeta primers. TCRdb's table, derived via immunoSEQ multiplex PCR, lists solely in-frame clones and lacks some. The sample has some 130,000 clones, under 85% seen once. The sample consisted of PBMCs. These TCRs come from a boy between 10 and 17 years old in good health and CMV-seronegative.

The V gene is TRBV7-9, the J gene TRBJ2-7; TRBD2 might be the D (5 bases). V lost 5 bases, J lost 0 bases, and 11 bases lay in between. Per the germline V gene, CDR1 is SEHNR and CDR2 is FQNEAQ (reference sequence). There are 14 residues in the CDR3. The CDR3 DNA reads as TGTGCCAGCAGCCACACTAGAAACTCCTACGAGCAGTACTTC. Protein: CASSHTRNSYEQYF.

V and J are TRBV9 and TRBJ2-1, with 10 bases lining up with TRBD2. This CDR3 has 15 amino acids. J was trimmed by 8 bases and V by 4 bases; bases with no gene match: 9. The V gene's germline CDR1 is SGDLS and CDR2 YYNGEE. The DNA for the CDR3 is TGTGCCAGCAGCCTCCGGACTAGCGGACTCCATGAGCAGTTCTTC. It codes for CASSLRTSGLHEQFF.

The gene calls are TRBV6-5 and TRBJ2-5; TRBD1 aligns across 9 bases. The germline gives CDR1 MNHEY, CDR2 SVGAGI. This CDR3 spans 14 amino acids. The V gene end was trimmed by 5 bases and the J gene end by 6 bases; junction bases not matched to a gene: 7. DNA for the CDR3: TGTGCCAGCAGTCCCGGACAGGGGCGGCAGACCCAGTACTTC. Protein sequence: CASSPGQGRQTQYF.

This clone was seen a handful of times. The CDR3 bases are TGCAGCGTAGCCACGGGGGGCACTGAAGCTTTCTTT. Encoded protein: CSVATGGTEAFF. The V gene is TRBV29-1, the J gene TRBJ1-1; D might be TRBD1 (5 bases). Trimming removed 6 bases from V and 4 bases from J, with 12 bases in between. The germline CDR1 and CDR2 sequences are SQVTM and ANQGSEA. The CDR3 sequence is 12 residues long.

This sequence joins TRBV4-1 and TRBJ2-7, with D possibly being TRBD2 (5 bases). Germline CDR1 MGHRA, CDR2 YSYEKL. Trimming took 3 bases from V and 2 from J, leaving 17 bases between them. The CDR3 length is 16 residues. CDR3 loop: CASSHTGLDHTYEQYF. CDR3 DNA sequence: TGCGCCAGCAGCCACACCGGACTCGACCATACCTACGAGCAGTACTTC.

This chain uses TRBV27 with TRBJ1-2, with TRBD1 as a possible D gene (6 bases). Trimming removed 4 bases from V and 2 bases from J, with 17 bases in between. Germline values: CDR1 MNHEY, CDR2 SMNVEV (reference sequence). The CDR3 consists of 16 residues. In nucleotides, the CDR3 is TGTGCCAGCAGTTCAGAGGCGGACAGAAAAAACTATGGCTACACCTTC. Its protein product is CASSSEADRKNYGYTF.

The rearrangement links TRBV2 to TRBJ1-6; 7 nucleotides agree with TRBD1. Trimming at V came to 7 bases and at J to 7 bases, leaving 10 bases not matched to a gene. The CDR3 is made up of 15 amino acids. The V gene's germline CDR1 is SNHLY and CDR2 FYNNEI. The DNA of the CDR3 is TGTGCCAGCACGCAACTAAGACAGGGAAATTCACCCCTCCACTTT. It codes for CASTQLRQGNSPLHF. Variable domain in full (rest from reference TRBV2 and TRBJ1-6): EPEVTQTPSHQVTQMGQEVILRCVPISNHLYFYWYRQILGQKVEFLVSFYNNEISEKSEIFDDQFSVERPDGSNFTLKIRSTKLEDSAMYFCASTQLRQGNSPLHFGNGTRLTVT.

The chain couples TRBV7-2 to TRBJ2-6, with a possible D match to TRBD1 (6 bases). V was trimmed by 5 bases and J by 4 bases, leaving 12 bases between them. This CDR3 is 15 amino acids long. Germline V lookup: CDR1 SGHTA, CDR2 FQGNSA. DNA of the CDR3: TGTGCCAGCAGCATACAGGGTTCAGGGGCCAACGTCCTGACTTTC. It codes for CASSIQGSGANVLTF. The full variable domain, its missing parts supplied by reference TRBV7-2 and TRBJ2-6, is GAGVSQSPSNKVTEKGKDVELRCDPISGHTALYWYRQSLGQGLEFLIYFQGNSAPDKSGLPSDRFSAERTGGSVSTLTIQRTQQEDSAVYLCASSIQGSGANVLTFGAGSRLTVL.

This clone occurred a few times. V and J are TRBV5-6 and TRBJ1-1; D is uncertain. V gave up 0 bases and J gave up 5 bases, with 14 bases separating them. The germline V gene has CDR1 SGHDT and CDR2 YYEEEE. The CDR3 spans 15 residues. CDR3 sequence (DNA): TGTGCCAGCAGCTTGGATGCCCCTGCCGGGACTGAAGCTTTCTTT. This gives the protein CASSLDAPAGTEAFF.

Here the CDR3 DNA reads TGCGCCAGCAGCGAGGACAGGGTGAACACTGAAGCTTTCTTT. Its translation: CASSEDRVNTEAFF. The rearrangement links TRBV5-1 to TRBJ1-1; 8 bases line up with TRBD1. Trimming removed 4 bases from V and 0 bases from J; junction bases left unmatched: 2. Germline CDR1 reads SGHRS; CDR2 reads YFSETQ. This CDR3 is 14 amino acids long.

The J gene is TRBJ2-7, the V gene TRBV19, with 9 bases identical to TRBD1. After removal of 7 bases from V and 6 bases from J, the junction contained 13 bases not matched to a gene. Germline CDR1 is LNHDA and CDR2 is SQIVND (reference sequence). This CDR3 contains 15 residues. The CDR3 region is CASTSGDRAIREQYF. The CDR3 nucleotides read TGTGCCAGTACGTCCGGGGACAGGGCGATCCGCGAGCAGTACTTC.

In the case of this clone: One end of the junction does not line up with germline, which may come from a read error. This chain uses TRBV7-8 with TRBJ2-1; 8 bases are shared with TRBD2. This CDR3 region has 17 residues. CDR1 SGHVS and CDR2 FQNEAQ come from the germline V gene. The CDR3 protein is CASSLFGRGASNNEQFF. The CDR3 nucleotides read TGTGCCAGCAGCTTATTTGGGCGGGGGGCCTCCAACAATGAGCAGTTCTTC.

This chain connects TRBV4-3 to TRBJ2-7, with TRBD1 as a possible D gene (6 bases). The V gene lost 2 bases and the J gene lost 3 bases, with 14 bases spanning the gap. The CDR3 consists of 15 residues. In germline, CDR1 is LGHNA, CDR2 YSLEER. CDR3 nucleotide sequence: TGCGCCAGCAGCCAATTTGGGGGCGCAGGCTACGAGCAGTACTTC. Residues: CASSQFGGAGYEQYF.

The chain recombines TRBV7-9 with TRBJ1-2; D possibly corresponds to TRBD1 (5 bases). The CDR3 runs to 15 residues. V dropped 5 bases and J dropped 2 bases, with 15 bases sitting between them. Per germline, CDR1 SEHNR and CDR2 FQNEAQ (reference sequence). The CDR3 loop is CASSPPGSRNYGYTF. In DNA, the CDR3 is TGTGCCAGCAGCCCGCCAGGGTCGCGGAACTATGGCTACACCTTC.

V is TRBV7-8 and J is TRBJ2-5, with D possibly matching TRBD1 (7 bases). CDR3 length equals 14 residues. CDR1 is SGHVS, CDR2 FQNEAQ, per germline. Trimming removed 5 bases at V and 4 bases at J, with 14 bases between. The CDR3 coding sequence is TGTGCCAGCAGCCCACAGGGGAGGAGAGAGACCCAGTACTTC. This translates into CASSPQGRRETQYF. Together with reference TRBV7-8 and TRBJ2-5, the CDR3 gives the full variable domain: GAGVSQSPRYKVAKRGQDVALRCDPISGHVSLFWYQQALGQGPEFLTYFQNEAQLDKSGLPSDRFFAERPEGSVSTLKIQRTQQEDSAVYLCASSPQGRRETQYFGPGTRLLVL.

The count of this clone is one. The J gene is TRBJ1-1, the V gene TRBV27; unclear D gene. Germline V gene data show CDR1 as MNHEY and CDR2 as SMNVEV (reference sequence). V lost 2 bases, J lost 8 bases, and 12 bases lay in between. This CDR3 comprises 13 residues. CDR3 region: CASSLNEGSEAFF. The CDR3 nucleotides are TGTGCCAGCAGTTTAAACGAGGGTTCGGAAGCTTTCTTT.

The CDR3 reads CSVEEAAETQYF. CDR3 DNA: TGCAGCGTTGAGGAGGCCGCGGAGACCCAGTACTTC. This chain connects TRBV29-1 to TRBJ2-5, with a weak D call TRBD2 (5 bases). There are 12 residues in the CDR3. The V gene's germline CDR1 is SQVTM and CDR2 ANQGSEA. Trimming shortened V by 3 bases and J by 5 bases, and 10 bases separated the two germline ends.

The V and J genes are TRBV7-9 and TRBJ2-7; D unclear. The CDR3 covers 13 residues. V was pared by 1 base and J by 4 bases, with 8 bases between. Germline CDR1 is SEHNR and CDR2 is FQNEAQ (reference sequence). The DNA for the CDR3 is TGTGCCAGCAGCTTAGGCGGTGGGTACGAGCAGTACTTC. Amino acids: CASSLGGGYEQYF.

The rearrangement links TRBV4-3 to TRBJ2-3; D is undetermined. CDR1 and CDR2 (germline): LGHNA, YSLEER. The CDR3 sequence is 13 residues long. Trimming took 0 bases from V and 8 from J, leaving 9 bases between them. The CDR3 protein is CASSQDQRSTQYF. The DNA for the CDR3 is TGCGCCAGCAGCCAAGATCAGAGGAGTACGCAGTATTTT.

The genes are TRBV7-2 and TRBJ2-7; 7 nucleotides line up with TRBD2. The length of the CDR3 is 13 residues. Germline V lookup: CDR1 SGHTA, CDR2 FQGNSA. The V gene end was trimmed by 4 bases and the J gene end by 7 bases; junction bases not matched to a gene: 7. The chain's CDR3 is CASSSPGLIEQYF. The CDR3 nucleotides read TGTGCCAGCAGCTCCCCGGGACTAATAGAGCAGTACTTC.

The V and J genes are TRBV7-9 and TRBJ2-5; D is ambiguous. V shed 5 bases and J shed 1 base, with 8 bases lying between them. CDR1 is SEHNR and CDR2 is FQNEAQ in the germline V gene (reference sequence). CDR3 length: 13 residues. The CDR3 sequence: CASSGQAQETQYF. CDR3 nucleotide sequence: TGTGCCAGCAGCGGCCAGGCCCAAGAGACCCAGTACTTC.

The V call is TRBV18, the J call TRBJ2-7; the match to TRBD1 covers 10 bases. Germline lookup yields CDR1 KGHSH and CDR2 LQKENI. This CDR3 is built from 16 residues. V shed 5 bases and J 3 bases; nucleotides not matched to a gene: 10. The DNA of the CDR3 is TGTGCCAGCTCATCCACGAGGGACAGGGGAGTCTACGAGCAGTACTTC. This translates into CASSSTRDRGVYEQYF.

The V gene is TRBV7-8, the J gene TRBJ1-3; 8 bases are a match to TRBD1. Germline V CDR1 and CDR2: SGHVS, FQNEAQ. Germline trimming cut 5 bases from V and 4 bases from J; bases unmatched to any gene: 7. CDR3 length: 15 residues. The CDR3 is CASSPTGGSGNTIYF. DNA for the CDR3: TGTGCCAGCAGCCCAACAGGGGGTTCAGGAAACACCATATATTTT.

This clone was observed once. The CDR3 spells CASRIWTSGTYEQYF. The DNA of the CDR3 is TGTGCCAGCAGAATTTGGACTAGCGGAACCTACGAGCAGTACTTC. The chain carries TRBV7-9 and TRBJ2-7; 10 bases match TRBD2. Germline lookup yields CDR1 SEHNR and CDR2 FQNEAQ (reference sequence). The CDR3 is made up of 15 amino acids. J was trimmed by 2 bases and V by 6 bases; bases with no gene match: 7.

This rearrangement joins TRBV2 to TRBJ2-7; possibly TRBD1 for D (6 bases). With 5 bases removed from V and 3 bases from J, the gap between germline ends came to 8 bases. CDR3 length: 12 amino acids. Germline CDR1 SNHLY, CDR2 FYNNEI. CDR3 in DNA: TGTGCCAGCAGTCGGACAGACTACGAGCAGTACTTC. It translates to CASSRTDYEQYF.

There are a few counts of this clone. The chain uses TRBV25-1 and TRBJ1-5; D might be TRBD1 (5 bases). Germline lookup yields CDR1 MGHDK and CDR2 SYGVNS. The V and J ends lost 2 bases and 2 bases respectively, with 19 bases between them. This CDR3 has 18 residues. DNA of the CDR3: TGTGCCAGCAGTGAAAATGGGTATGGCAGGGATGGCAATCAGCCCCAGCATTTT. Protein sequence: CASSENGYGRDGNQPQHF.

The V call is TRBV2, the J call TRBJ2-6, with 11 bases identical to TRBD1. The V gene end was trimmed by 2 bases and the J gene end by 2 bases; junction bases not matched to a gene: 2. CDR3 length: 17 residues. Germline loops: CDR1 SNHLY, CDR2 FYNNEI. The DNA of the CDR3 is TGTGCCAGCAGTGAAATGGGACAGGGGGCTGGGGCCAACGTCCTGACTTTC. This gives the protein CASSEMGQGAGANVLTF. Filled out from reference TRBV2 and TRBJ2-6, the complete variable domain reads EPEVTQTPSHQVTQMGQEVILRCVPISNHLYFYWYRQILGQKVEFLVSFYNNEISEKSEIFDDQFSVERPDGSNFTLKIRSTKLEDSAMYFCASSEMGQGAGANVLTFGAGSRLTVL.